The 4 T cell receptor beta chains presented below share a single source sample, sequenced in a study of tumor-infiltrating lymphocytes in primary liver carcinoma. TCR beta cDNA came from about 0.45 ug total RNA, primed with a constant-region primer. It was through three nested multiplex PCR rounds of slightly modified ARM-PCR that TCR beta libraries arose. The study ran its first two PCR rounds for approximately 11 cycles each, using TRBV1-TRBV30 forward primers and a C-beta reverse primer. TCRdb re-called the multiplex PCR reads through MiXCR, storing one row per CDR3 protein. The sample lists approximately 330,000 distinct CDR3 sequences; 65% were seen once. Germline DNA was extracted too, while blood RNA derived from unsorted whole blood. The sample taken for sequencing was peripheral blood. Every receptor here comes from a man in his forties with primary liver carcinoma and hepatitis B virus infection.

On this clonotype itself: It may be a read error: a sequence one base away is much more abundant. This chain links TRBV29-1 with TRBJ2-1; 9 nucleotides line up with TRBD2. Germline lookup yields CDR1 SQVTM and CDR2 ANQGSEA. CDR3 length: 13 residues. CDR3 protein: CGVGLADYNEQFF. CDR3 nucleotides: TGCGGCGTGGGACTAGCAGACTACAATGAGCAGTTCTTC.

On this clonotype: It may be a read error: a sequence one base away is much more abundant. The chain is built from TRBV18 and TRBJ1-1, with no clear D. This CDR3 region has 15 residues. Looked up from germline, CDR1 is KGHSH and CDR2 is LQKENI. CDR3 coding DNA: TGTACCAGCTCACCACTCCCGGACTCGAACACTGAAGCTTTCTTT. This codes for CTSSPLPDSNTEAFF.

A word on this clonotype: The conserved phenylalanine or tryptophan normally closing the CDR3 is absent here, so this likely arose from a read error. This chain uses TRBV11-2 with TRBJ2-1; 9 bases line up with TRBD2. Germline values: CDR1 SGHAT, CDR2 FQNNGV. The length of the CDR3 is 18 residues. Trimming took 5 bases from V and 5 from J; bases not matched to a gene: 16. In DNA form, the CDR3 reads TGTGCCAGCAGCCTGGAAGTTGGAGCGGGAGGTTGGAACAATGAGCAGTTCTTA. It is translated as CASSLEVGAGGWNNEQFL.

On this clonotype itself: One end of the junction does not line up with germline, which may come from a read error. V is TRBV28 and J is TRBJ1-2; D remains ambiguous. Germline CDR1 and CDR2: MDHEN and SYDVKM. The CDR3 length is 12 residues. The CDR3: CGSSFEGRGYTF. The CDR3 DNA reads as TGTGGCAGCAGTTTCGAAGGGAGAGGCTACACCTTC.